This T cell receptor (beta chain) came from a study of T cells in localized non-small cell lung cancer. Regarding the study as a whole: Uninvolved adjacent lung showed peak T cell clonality, exceeding tumor. The appearance of a median roughly 53 of the top 100 tumor clones was seen in adjacent lung. A raised T cell density in blood coincided with lengthier overall survival.

Method: immunoSEQ multiplex PCR; TCRdb's copy keeps in-frame clones and lacks some. The repertoire consists of tens of thousands of clones, with roughly 90% occurring once and the leading ten covering roughly 4%. Trimming took off 5 bases at V and 1 base at J, with 11 bases between the two ends. The CDR3 is 14 residues long. From germline, CDR1 is LNHDA and CDR2 SQIVND (reference sequence). As regards this clone: Its antigen is undetermined.

The source is a man between 35 and 75 years old with stage I lung adenocarcinoma. The chain uses TRBV19 and TRBJ1-1; D might be TRBD1 (6 bases). Sequenced material: peripheral blood, taken before any cancer treatment. CDR3 amino acids: CASSSQGRNTEAFF. DNA for the CDR3: TGTGCCAGTAGTTCGCAGGGGAGGAACACTGAAGCTTTCTTT.